This T cell receptor beta chain was captured by sequencing in a study of glioma-infiltrating T cells after dendritic cell vaccination. In this sample, this clone turned up once. The CDR3 is made up of 12 amino acids. Germline values: CDR1 SNHLY, CDR2 FYNNEI. V was shortened by 7 bases and J by 3 bases, with 9 bases between the two germline ends. Time point in this sample: after dendritic cell vaccination, including at tumor progression/relapse. Clones were sequenced by immunoSEQ multiplex PCR, and TCRdb holds only the in-frame ones, with some missing. The sample contains roughly 88,000 clones, roughly 77% of which appear only once.

Here the sequenced sample was blood, taken after dendritic cell vaccination. The source is a human donor with glioblastoma. V gene TRBV2 combines with J gene TRBJ1-2; the D is unclear. The CDR3 is CASTGLDYGYTF. The CDR3 bases are TGTGCCAGCACGGGGTTGGACTATGGCTACACCTTC. The complete variable domain, with remaining parts taken from reference TRBV2 and TRBJ1-2, reads EPEVTQTPSHQVTQMGQEVILRCVPISNHLYFYWYRQILGQKVEFLVSFYNNEISEKSEIFDDQFSVERPDGSNFTLKIRSTKLEDSAMYFCASTGLDYGYTFGSGTRLTVV.